Below, one T cell receptor (beta chain) is given with its context. Its antigen is not known. The data are from a study of shared clonotypes between healthy human individuals. Libraries were prepared by immunoSEQ multiplex PCR; TCRdb keeps only in-frame clonotypes and omits some of them. This sample carries over a million clones, about three quarters of them seen once, and the ten largest clones take about 1.5%. Study-level points and caveats: Clonotype sharing across donors was expected to vary with sequencing depth.

J was trimmed by 4 bases and V by 3 bases; bases with no gene match: 9. The germline CDR1 and CDR2 sequences are SGHRS and YFSETQ. CDR3 length equals 15 residues. Sequenced: memory CD4+ T cells sorted from blood. Subset in this sample: CD45RA-negative fraction. The clonotype was recovered from a man aged 18-30 years in good health. The V gene is TRBV5-1, the J gene TRBJ2-5; 7 bases match TRBD1. In DNA, the CDR3 is TGCGCCAGCAGCTCGACAGGGAAATTGCGAGAGACCCAGTACTTC. Translating gives CASSSTGKLRETQYF.